Listed below are T cell receptor beta chains from one sample, sequenced in a study of blood T cells in healthy people across ages. TCRdb re-derived calls from the 5' RACE reads in MiXCR, one entry per CDR3 protein. The sample lists more than 700,000 distinct CDR3 sequences, around half occurring once. The sample comprised blood. Source of these receptors: an older man in good health. Each CDR3 is given with its conserved first and last residue. A D gene is named only where the DNA matches it firmly. Clone sizes are given selectively: once, few, many, or a class where the clone is expanded.

D,size,J,V,length,DNA,CDR3
TRBD2,NA,TRBJ2-3,TRBV3-1,16,TGTGCCAGCAGCCCTCGTAGGAGCGGGAGAGTTGATACGCAGTATTTT,CASSPRRSGRVDTQYF
NA,many,TRBJ2-3,TRBV20-1,13,TGCAGAATCGGACAGTCGGGGACAGATACGCAGTATTTT,CRIGQSGTDTQYF
NA,NA,TRBJ1-2,TRBV20-1,13,TGCAGTGCTAGAGTGGGGGCTTCGATCGGCTACACCTTC,CSARVGASIGYTF
TRBD1,NA,TRBJ2-1,TRBV7-6,21,TGTGCCAGCAGCTTAGACATTCAGGGGGTGAAGTCCAAAGGCTCCTACAATGAGCAGTTCTTC,CASSLDIQGVKSKGSYNEQFF
NA,many,TRBJ2-1,TRBV20-1,12,TGCAGTGCTAGGGTAATCTCCGATGAGCAGTTCTTC,CSARVISDEQFF
NA,NA,TRBJ1-1,TRBV20-1,13,TGCAGTGCGCCTCTGGGGGGTCGGACTGAAGCTTTCTTT,CSAPLGGRTEAFF
NA,few,TRBJ2-1,TRBV12-3/TRBV12-4,12,TGTGCCAGCAGTTTCAATCTCAATGAGCAGTTCTTC,CASSFNLNEQFF
NA,NA,TRBJ2-5,TRBV7-8,12,TGTGCCAGCAGCACAGGGTTGGAGACCCAGTACTTC,CASSTGLETQYF
TRBD2,NA,TRBJ2-7,TRBV11-1,21,TGTGCCTGCAGCTTAGCACCACTAGTGGCTAGCGGGAGTTGGGGCTCCTACGAGCAGTACTTC,CACSLAPLVASGSWGSYEQYF
NA,NA,TRBJ2-1,TRBV9,15,TGTGCCAGCAGCGTCAAATACCTAGCCCCGGATGAGCAGTTCTTC,CASSVKYLAPDEQFF